The clone carrying this T cell receptor beta chain was observed once. What it recognizes is unknown. A much more abundant neighbour one base away suggests this may be a read error. This sample is drawn from a study of regulatory T cells in long-lasting Graves disease. Background on the study: Graves' patients, newly diagnosed, had taken antithyroid drugs under 3 months.

TCR beta libraries were built with iRepertoire HTBI primers and Arm-PCR of CDR3 regions. TCRdb re-called the multiplex PCR reads with MiXCR, one entry per CDR3 protein. The sample comprises approximately 400,000 distinct CDR3 sequences, more than 12% of which are singletons, and around 17% rests with the top ten. Per germline, CDR1 LNHNV and CDR2 YYDKDF (reference sequence). The CDR3 contains 18 residues. Study-wide results and caveats: Persistent patients shared more public clonotypes (about 3,000) than newly diagnosed patients (about 970).

This sample's time point: newly diagnosed GD, antithyroid drugs for less than 3 months. PBMC-derived RNA was used for the TCR library. The data were also submitted as part of a second study, on T cells in Graves' hyperthyroidism and ophthalmopathy.

The chain couples TRBV15 to TRBJ2-7; D perhaps matches TRBD1 (6 bases). This sequence originates from a woman aged 25 to 39 with Graves disease. Sample: peripheral blood mononuclear cells (PBMCs), taken at new diagnosis, from a patient treated with antithyroid drugs. CDR3 sequence (DNA): TGTGTCACCAGCAGAGGAGACGTCCGGGACACTAGCTCCTACGAGCAGTACTTC. Translating it yields CVTSRGDVRDTSSYEQYF.